The sequence of this T cell receptor (beta chain) was determined in a study of blood T cells in healthy people across ages. This clonotype was counted once. Its target is not known. Through a sample-barcoded 5' primer and a J-beta primer mix, a second PCR was run for about 6 to 11 cycles. One entry per CDR3 protein results from TCRdb running MiXCR on the 5' RACE reads. The sample lists more than 750,000 distinct CDR3 sequences; 29% were seen once. General observations from the study: Strong correlation was found linking TCR beta diversity to naive T cell percentage. Observed TCR beta diversity per million T cells went down as age went up. This fall followed a roughly linear course with age.

From germline, CDR1 is MNHEY and CDR2 SMNVEV (reference sequence). The CDR3 totals 15 residues. These data are also associated with another study on T cells of mothers and their children. As reported in that work: Overlap ran slightly, non-significantly higher for related than unrelated mother-child pairs.

The chain has TRBV27 and TRBJ2-5, with TRBD2 matching 12 bases. The J call may be in error: the DNA end matches TRBJ2-7 better. The receptor's source is a middle-aged woman in good health. Sequencing was performed on blood. This CDR3 reads CASSSRGLAGGEQYF. As DNA, the CDR3 is TGTGCCAGCAGTTCCCGGGGACTAGCGGGCGGCGAGCAGTACTTC.